This T cell receptor beta chain was identified in a study of T cell changes during pregnancy in multiple sclerosis. This table comes from immunoSEQ multiplex PCR, and its TCRdb copy is limited to in-frame clones, with some not included. The table shows approximately 59,000 clones, with around 91% occurring only once. This receptor was identified in a female donor in good health, enrolled as a control in a pregnancy study. The starting material was peripheral blood, obtained in the third trimester of pregnancy.

The CDR3 DNA follows: TGTGCCAGCAGTTTGCTAGCGGGGGCCGTCCAAGAGACCCAGTACTTC. Its translation: CASSLLAGAVQETQYF. The rearrangement links TRBV28 to TRBJ2-5, with 10 bases aligning to TRBD2. Germline values: CDR1 MDHEN, CDR2 SYDVKM. V lost 3 bases, J lost 1 base, and 5 bases stayed unmatched. The CDR3 contains 16 residues.